This T cell receptor beta chain was identified during a study of blood T cell repertoires in COVID-19. The method was immunoSEQ multiplex PCR; TCRdb's version includes in-frame clones alone and lacks a portion of them. The data hold about 200,000 clones, with 81% observed a single time. Study members were between roughly 18 and 89 years old and lived in approximately 25 US regions. Participant-given clinical history determined each cohort assignment. There are a few counts of this clone. This clonotype originated in a woman aged 50 to 65 with acute COVID-19. Sequenced input: PBMCs or T cells enriched from blood (not recorded which).

CDR3 bases: TGTGCCAGCTCACCGGAACCCCCTACAGGGGAGGGCAATCAGCCCCAGCATTTT. This codes for CASSPEPPTGEGNQPQHF. The V and J genes are TRBV18 and TRBJ1-5, with 7 bases fitting TRBD1. Germline loops: CDR1 KGHSH, CDR2 LQKENI. The CDR3 spans 18 residues. V trimming: 3 bases; J trimming: 2 bases; junction bases outside the gene matches: 13.